This T cell receptor beta chain was sequenced during a study of STAT3 mutations in large granular lymphocyte leukemia. Findings and caveats of the study: In T-cell large granular lymphocyte leukemia, about half of patients showed multiple immunodominant subclonotypes. Variable sampling intervals and differing treatment regimens complicated linking therapy response to TCR clonal burden changes.

Points on this clone: The antigen remains unidentified.

The J segment lost 1 base and the V segment lost 6 bases, leaving 6 bases of the junction unmatched. The CDR3 runs to 15 residues. The germline V gene encodes CDR1 WNHNN and CDR2 SYGVQD (reference sequence). Libraries were prepared by immunoSEQ multiplex PCR; TCRdb keeps only in-frame clonotypes and omits some of them. The sample carries 10,000 to 15,000 clones, 81% recorded once. The TCR was taken from a man aged 55 to 70 with T-cell large granular lymphocyte leukemia. Some clones in this sample may be carry-over from other donors' samples. V gene TRBV10-1 combines with J gene TRBJ2-5, with 9 bases that match TRBD1. The sequencing input was peripheral blood mononuclear cells. The CDR3 DNA reads TGCGCCAGCAGCCCCCTGACAGGGGGCCAAGAGACCCAGTACTTC. It is translated as CASSPLTGGQETQYF.